This TCR beta chain emerged from a study of T cell repertoires in cytomegalovirus infection. Whole-study context: Signatures in public TCR beta sequences pointed to both CMV infection and matching HLA type.

Findings and caveats of the study: Based on cumulative public TCR beta family frequency, carriers of CMV plus the relevant HLA were identified. The study found HLA-C-restricted CMV-specific TCR beta clonotypes dominating the ex vivo response.

Trimming shortened V by 0 bases and J by 2 bases, and 8 bases separated the two germline ends. The CDR3 extends over 15 amino acids. Germline V CDR1 and CDR2: MNHEY, SVGAGI. TCRdb fed the reads into MiXCR, producing one record per CDR3 protein. Of approximately 550,000 distinct CDR3 sequences in the sample, approximately 15% were seen once. Remarks on this clonotype: The antigen is not known.

The specimen was CD8+ T cells from PBMCs. The V gene is TRBV6-5, the J gene TRBJ1-5; D is unclear. The TCR was taken from a human donor in good health (CMV status not recorded). Some clones in this sample may be carry-over from other donors' samples. CDR3 sequence (DNA): TGTGCCAGCAGTTACTCGAGGTCCCGCAATCAGCCCCAGCATTTT. It translates to CASSYSRSRNQPQHF.